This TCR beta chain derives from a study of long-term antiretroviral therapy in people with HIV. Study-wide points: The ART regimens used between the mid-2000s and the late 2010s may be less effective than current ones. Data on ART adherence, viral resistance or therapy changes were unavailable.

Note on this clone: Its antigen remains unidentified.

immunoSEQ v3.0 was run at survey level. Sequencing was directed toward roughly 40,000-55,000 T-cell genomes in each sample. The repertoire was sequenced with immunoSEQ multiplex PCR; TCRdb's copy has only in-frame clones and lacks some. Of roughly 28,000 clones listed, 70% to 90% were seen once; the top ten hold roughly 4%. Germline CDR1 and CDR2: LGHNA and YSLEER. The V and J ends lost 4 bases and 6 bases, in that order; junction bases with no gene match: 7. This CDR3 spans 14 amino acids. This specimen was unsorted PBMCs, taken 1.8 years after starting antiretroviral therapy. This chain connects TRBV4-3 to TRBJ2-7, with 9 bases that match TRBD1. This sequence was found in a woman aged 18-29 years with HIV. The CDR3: CASSPDRGDGEQYF. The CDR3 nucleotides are TGCGCCAGCAGCCCGGACAGGGGTGATGGCGAGCAGTACTTC.